The 12 T cell receptor beta chains given below trace back to one sample, sequenced in a study of blood T cell repertoires in COVID-19. Profiling relied on immunoSEQ multiplex PCR, and the TCRdb table lists in-frame clones only, not all of them. Here the sample spans about 300,000 clones, 80% to 95% being singletons. Sample: PBMCs or T cells enriched from blood (not recorded which). The receptors come from a woman under 40 who had recovered from COVID-19.

This chain joins TRBV5-1 and TRBJ2-7; 11 bases map to TRBD2. Germline CDR1 SGHRS, CDR2 YFSETQ. The CDR3 consists of 15 residues. After removal of 5 bases from V and 0 bases from J, the junction contained 4 bases not matched to a gene. CDR3 coding DNA: TGCGCCAGCAGTACGGGACTAGCGGCCTCCTACGAGCAGTACTTC. It yields the protein CASSTGLAASYEQYF.

The J gene is TRBJ2-1, the V gene TRBV5-1; TRBD2 is a possible D gene (6 bases). Between the trimmed V and J ends, which lost 2 bases and 6 bases, there was a span of 24 bases. CDR3 size: 18 residues. Germline V gene data show CDR1 as SGHRS and CDR2 as YFSETQ. Written as DNA, the CDR3 is TGCGCCAGCAGCTTCACAGGAATACTAGCTCCCGCACCCAATGAGCAGTTCTTC. Translation: CASSFTGILAPAPNEQFF.

The rearrangement links TRBV28 to TRBJ1-2; the D gene is possibly TRBD1 (5 bases). Trimming removed 7 bases at V and 2 bases at J, with 11 bases between. The germline CDR1 and CDR2 sequences are MDHEN and SYDVKM. The CDR3 is made up of 13 amino acids. This CDR3 is CASISAGNYGYTF. The CDR3 DNA reads as TGTGCCAGCATCTCGGCAGGGAACTATGGCTACACCTTC.

V gene TRBV3-1 (or the pseudogene TRBV3-2) combines with J gene TRBJ2-3; TRBD2 is a possible D gene (5 bases). Trimming removed 5 bases at V and 3 bases at J, with 18 bases between. The CDR3 spans 16 residues. Germline loops: CDR1 LGHDT, CDR2 YNNKEL (reference sequence). The CDR3 is CASSSRPSGKTDTQYF. The CDR3 DNA sequence: TGTGCCAGCAGCTCTCGACCATCCGGGAAAACAGATACGCAGTATTTT.

The chain is built from TRBV19 and TRBJ1-2, with D uncertain. The ends were cut back, 7 bases at V and 1 base at J, with 7 bases in the middle. The length of the CDR3 is 12 residues. Germline lookup yields CDR1 LNHDA and CDR2 SQIVND (reference sequence). CDR3 residues: CASMSRNYGYTF. The CDR3 DNA reads as TGTGCCAGTATGTCTCGTAACTATGGCTACACCTTC.

CDR3 in amino acids: CASSDNSARGPQHF. The CDR3 bases are TGCGCCAGCAGTGATAACAGCGCACGGGGGCCCCAGCATTTT. The chain couples TRBV10-2 to TRBJ1-5; D is unclear. The CDR3 is 14 residues long. The V end was cut by 3 bases, the J end by 9 bases, with 15 bases between. Germline CDR1 and CDR2: WSHSY and SAAADI.

The J gene is TRBJ2-3, the V gene TRBV24-1; 8 nucleotides match TRBD1. V shed 7 bases and J 4 bases; nucleotides not matched to a gene: 6. CDR1 KGHDR and CDR2 SFDVKD come from the germline V gene. The CDR3 spans 14 residues. The CDR3 here is CATSHRTGPDTQYF. The CDR3 DNA follows: TGTGCCACCAGCCATCGGACAGGGCCAGATACGCAGTATTTT.

The chain joins TRBV3-1 (or the pseudogene TRBV3-2) to TRBJ2-2; TRBD2 matches 12 bases. The CDR3 is 16 residues long. The V gene's germline CDR1 is LGHDT and CDR2 YNNKEL (reference sequence). With 1 base clipped from V and 6 bases from J, the junction kept 3 bases outside the gene matches. CDR3 in amino acids: CASSQGLAGVAGELFF. The DNA of the CDR3 is TGTGCCAGCAGCCAAGGACTAGCGGGAGTGGCCGGGGAGCTGTTTTTT.

This chain joins TRBV5-1 and TRBJ1-4, with TRBD1 matching over 10 bases. CDR1 is SGHRS and CDR2 is YFSETQ in the germline V gene. V lost 5 bases, J lost 8 bases, and 12 bases stayed unmatched. The CDR3 is made up of 16 amino acids. The CDR3 DNA sequence: TGCGCCAGCAGTCCTCGACAGGGGGCTAGAGAAGAAAAACTGTTTTTT. As protein: CASSPRQGAREEKLFF.

The J gene is TRBJ2-7, the V gene TRBV4-1, with TRBD1 matching 8 bases. Trimming cost V 3 bases and J 0 bases; bases outside gene matches: 7. This CDR3 contains 16 residues. Germline V CDR1 and CDR2: MGHRA, YSYEKL. The CDR3 sequence: CASSHSPRGLSYEQYF. CDR3 bases: TGCGCCAGCAGCCACAGTCCCAGGGGGCTCTCCTACGAGCAGTACTTC.

This chain connects TRBV5-6 to TRBJ1-2, with D uncertain. The CDR3 runs to 15 residues. V was cut by 2 bases and J by 1 base, with 12 bases left in between. CDR1 and CDR2 from the germline V gene are SGHDT and YYEEEE. The CDR3 DNA sequence: TGTGCCAGCAGCTTTCGTGGGCCCCGTAACTATGGCTACACCTTC. This translates into CASSFRGPRNYGYTF. Full variable domain (remainder filled in from reference TRBV5-6 and TRBJ1-2): DAGVTQSPTHLIKTRGQQVTLRCSPKSGHDTVSWYQQALGQGPQFIFQYYEEEERQRGNFPDRFSGHQFPNYSSELNVNALLLGDSALYLCASSFRGPRNYGYTFGSGTRLTVV.

This chain links TRBV7-2 with TRBJ1-3; D is unresolved. V lost 0 bases and J lost 6, with 12 bases in between. Per germline, CDR1 SGHTA and CDR2 FQGNSA. The CDR3 runs 15 residues. The chain's CDR3 is CASSLASATQNTIYF. The CDR3 coding sequence is TGTGCCAGCAGCTTAGCCAGCGCGACCCAAAACACCATATATTTT.